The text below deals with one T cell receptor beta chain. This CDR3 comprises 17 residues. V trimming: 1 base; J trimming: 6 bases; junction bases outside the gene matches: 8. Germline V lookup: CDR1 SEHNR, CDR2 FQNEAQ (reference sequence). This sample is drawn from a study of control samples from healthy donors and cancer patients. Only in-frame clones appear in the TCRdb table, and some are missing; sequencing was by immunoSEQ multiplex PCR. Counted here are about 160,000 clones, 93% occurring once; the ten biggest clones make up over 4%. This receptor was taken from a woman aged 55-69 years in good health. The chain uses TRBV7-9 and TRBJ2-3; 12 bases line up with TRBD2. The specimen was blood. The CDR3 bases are TGTGCCAGCAGCTTAGGTTCTAGCGGGGGGGCAGGTGATACGCAGTATTTT. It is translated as CASSLGSSGGAGDTQYF.